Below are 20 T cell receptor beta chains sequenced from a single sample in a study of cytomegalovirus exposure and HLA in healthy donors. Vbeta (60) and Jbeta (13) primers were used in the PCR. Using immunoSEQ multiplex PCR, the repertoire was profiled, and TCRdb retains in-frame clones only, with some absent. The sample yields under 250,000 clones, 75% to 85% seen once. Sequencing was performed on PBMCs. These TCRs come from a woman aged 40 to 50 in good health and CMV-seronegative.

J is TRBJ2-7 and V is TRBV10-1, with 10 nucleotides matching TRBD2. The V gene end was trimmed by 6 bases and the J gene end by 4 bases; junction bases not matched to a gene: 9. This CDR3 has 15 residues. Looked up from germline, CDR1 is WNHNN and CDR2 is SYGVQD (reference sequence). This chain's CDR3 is CASRRASGSIYEQYF. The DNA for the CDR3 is TGCGCCAGCAGAAGGGCTAGCGGGAGTATTTACGAGCAGTACTTC.

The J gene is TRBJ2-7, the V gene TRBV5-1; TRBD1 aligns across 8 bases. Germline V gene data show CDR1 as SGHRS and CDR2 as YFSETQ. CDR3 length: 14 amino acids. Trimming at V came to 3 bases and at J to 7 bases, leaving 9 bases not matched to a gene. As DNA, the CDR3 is TGCGCCAGCAGCTCTGGGACAGGCACGGGAGAGCAGTACTTC. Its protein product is CASSSGTGTGEQYF.

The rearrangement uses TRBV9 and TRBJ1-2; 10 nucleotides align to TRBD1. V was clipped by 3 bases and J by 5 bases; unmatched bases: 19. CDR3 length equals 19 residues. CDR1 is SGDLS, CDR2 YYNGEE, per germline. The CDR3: CASSAGAEPGQGPGYGYTF. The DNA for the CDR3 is TGTGCCAGCAGCGCCGGAGCAGAACCGGGACAGGGGCCTGGATATGGCTACACCTTC.

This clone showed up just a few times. The CDR3 region has the DNA TGTGCCAGCAGCAACGTCCAACACGGGGAGCAGTACTTC. Translated: CASSNVQHGEQYF. This chain links TRBV7-9 with TRBJ2-7; D is ambiguous. Trimming removed 5 bases from V and 7 bases from J, with 15 bases in between. The CDR3 has 13 amino acids. CDR1 and CDR2 (germline): SEHNR, FQNEAQ (reference sequence). The whole variable domain, filled in from reference TRBV7-9 and TRBJ2-7, reads DTGVSQNPRHKITKRGQNVTFRCDPISEHNRLYWYRQTLGQGPEFLTYFQNEAQLEKSRLLSDRFSAERPKGSFSTLEIQRTEQGDSAMYLCASSNVQHGEQYFGPGTRLTVT.

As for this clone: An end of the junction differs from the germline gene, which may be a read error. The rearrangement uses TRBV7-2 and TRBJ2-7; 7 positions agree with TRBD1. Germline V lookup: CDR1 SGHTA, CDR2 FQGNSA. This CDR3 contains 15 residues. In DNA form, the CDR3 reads TGTGCCAGCAACTCATTACAGGGGAACTCCCACGAGCAGTACTTC. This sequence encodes CASNSLQGNSHEQYF.

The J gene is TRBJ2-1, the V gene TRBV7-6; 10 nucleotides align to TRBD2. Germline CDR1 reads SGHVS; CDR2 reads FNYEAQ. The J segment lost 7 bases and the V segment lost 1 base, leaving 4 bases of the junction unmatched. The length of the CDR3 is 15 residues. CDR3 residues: CASSLVLAGSNEQFF. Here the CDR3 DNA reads TGTGCCAGCAGCTTAGTACTAGCGGGATCGAATGAGCAGTTCTTC.

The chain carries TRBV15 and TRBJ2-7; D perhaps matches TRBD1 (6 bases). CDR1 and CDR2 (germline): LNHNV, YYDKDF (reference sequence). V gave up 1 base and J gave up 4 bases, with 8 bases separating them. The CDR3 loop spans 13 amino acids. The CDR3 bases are TGTGCCACCAGCAGAGGACAGGAGTACGAGCAGTACTTC. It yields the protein CATSRGQEYEQYF.

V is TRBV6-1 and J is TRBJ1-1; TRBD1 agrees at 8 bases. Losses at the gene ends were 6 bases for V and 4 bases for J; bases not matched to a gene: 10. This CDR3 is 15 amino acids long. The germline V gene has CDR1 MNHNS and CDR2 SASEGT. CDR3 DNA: TGTGCCAGCAGCCTGGCAGGGGGCGCGGGCACTGAAGCTTTCTTT. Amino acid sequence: CASSLAGGAGTEAFF.

CDR3: CATADRLSGDEQYF. The CDR3 coding sequence is TGTGCCACCGCAGACAGGCTCAGTGGCGACGAGCAGTACTTC. The chain has TRBV15 and TRBJ2-5, with D tentatively TRBD1 (6 bases). The J call is doubtful: the DNA matches TRBJ2-7 better. Germline V gene data show CDR1 as LNHNV and CDR2 as YYDKDF (reference sequence). The length of the CDR3 is 14 residues.

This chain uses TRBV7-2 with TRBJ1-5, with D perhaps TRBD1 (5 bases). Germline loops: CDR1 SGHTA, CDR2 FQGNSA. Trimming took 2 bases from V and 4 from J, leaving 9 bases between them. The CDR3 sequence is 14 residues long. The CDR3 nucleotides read TGTGCCAGCAGCTTATCGCAGGGAAATCAGCCCCAGCATTTT. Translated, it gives CASSLSQGNQPQHF.

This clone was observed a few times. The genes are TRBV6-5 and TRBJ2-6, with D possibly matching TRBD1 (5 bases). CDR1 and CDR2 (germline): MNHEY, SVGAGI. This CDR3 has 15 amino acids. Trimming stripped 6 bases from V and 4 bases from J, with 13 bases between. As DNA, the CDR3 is TGTGCCAGCAGCCCTAGGGGAACCGGGGCCAACGTCCTGACTTTC. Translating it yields CASSPRGTGANVLTF.

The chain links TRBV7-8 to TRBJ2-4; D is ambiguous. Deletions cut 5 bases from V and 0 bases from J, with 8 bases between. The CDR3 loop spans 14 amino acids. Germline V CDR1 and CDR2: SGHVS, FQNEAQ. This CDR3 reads CASSPPGAKNIQYF. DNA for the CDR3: TGTGCCAGCAGCCCCCCAGGAGCCAAAAACATTCAGTACTTC.

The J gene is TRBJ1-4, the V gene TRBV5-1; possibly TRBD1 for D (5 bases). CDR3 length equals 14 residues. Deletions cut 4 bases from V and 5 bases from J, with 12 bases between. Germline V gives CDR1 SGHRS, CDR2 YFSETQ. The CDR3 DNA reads TGCGCCAGCAGCCCGACAGCTACCAATGAAAAACTGTTTTTT. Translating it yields CASSPTATNEKLFF.

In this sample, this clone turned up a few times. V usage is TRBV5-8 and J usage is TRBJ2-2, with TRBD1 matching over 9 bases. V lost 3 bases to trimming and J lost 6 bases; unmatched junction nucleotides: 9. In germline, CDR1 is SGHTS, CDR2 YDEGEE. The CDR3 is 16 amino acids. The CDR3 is CASSSYGTGFSGELFF. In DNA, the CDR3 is TGTGCCAGCAGCTCTTATGGGACAGGGTTCTCCGGGGAGCTGTTTTTT.

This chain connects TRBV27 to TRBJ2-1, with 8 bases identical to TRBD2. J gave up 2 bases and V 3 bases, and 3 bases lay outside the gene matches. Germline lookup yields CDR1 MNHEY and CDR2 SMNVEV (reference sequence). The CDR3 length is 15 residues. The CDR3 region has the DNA TGTGCCAGCAGTTTGGGCGGGAGGCCCTACAATGAGCAGTTCTTC. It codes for CASSLGGRPYNEQFF.

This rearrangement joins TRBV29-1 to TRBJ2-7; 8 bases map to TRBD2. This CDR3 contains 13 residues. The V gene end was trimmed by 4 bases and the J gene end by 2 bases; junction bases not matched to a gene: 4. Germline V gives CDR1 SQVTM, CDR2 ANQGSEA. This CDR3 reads CSVGGRLTYEQYF. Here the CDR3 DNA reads TGCAGCGTTGGCGGGAGGTTGACCTACGAGCAGTACTTC.

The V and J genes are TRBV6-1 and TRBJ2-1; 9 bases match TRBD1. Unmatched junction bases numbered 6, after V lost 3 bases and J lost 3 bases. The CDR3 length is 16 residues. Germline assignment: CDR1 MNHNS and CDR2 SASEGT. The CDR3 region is CASSEKTGGNYNEQFF. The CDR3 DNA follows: TGTGCCAGCAGTGAGAAAACAGGGGGCAACTACAATGAGCAGTTCTTC.

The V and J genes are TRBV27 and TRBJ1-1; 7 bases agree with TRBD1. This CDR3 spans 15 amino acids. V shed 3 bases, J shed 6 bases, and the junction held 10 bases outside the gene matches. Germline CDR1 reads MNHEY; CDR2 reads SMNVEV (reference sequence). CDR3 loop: CASSFYQTGRSEAFF. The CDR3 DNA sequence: TGTGCCAGCAGTTTCTACCAGACAGGGCGGTCTGAAGCTTTCTTT.

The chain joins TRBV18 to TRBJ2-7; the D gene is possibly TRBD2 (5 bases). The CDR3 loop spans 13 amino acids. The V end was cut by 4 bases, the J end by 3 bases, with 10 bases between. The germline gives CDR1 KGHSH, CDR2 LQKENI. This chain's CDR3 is CASSLGLLYEQYF. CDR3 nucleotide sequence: TGTGCCAGCTCACTAGGACTCCTCTACGAGCAGTACTTC.

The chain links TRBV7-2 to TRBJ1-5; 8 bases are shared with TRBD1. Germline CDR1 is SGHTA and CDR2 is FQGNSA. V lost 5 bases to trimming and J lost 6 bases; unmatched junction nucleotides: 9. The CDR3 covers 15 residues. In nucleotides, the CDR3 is TGTGCCAGCAGCGAAGCAGGGGGCTACGCTCAGCCCCAGCATTTT. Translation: CASSEAGGYAQPQHF.